The TCR beta chain under discussion was sequenced for a study of OX40 agonist ivuxolimab in advanced cancers. Across the whole study: Ivuxolimab was delivered to patients intravenously every 2 weeks at doses spanning 0.01 to 10 mg/kg. Regarding the study as a whole: The 0.1-3.0 mg/kg partial responders had among the lowest clonal expansion. The authors also found low normalized T-cell clonal expansion in some nonresponders.

This table comes from immunoSEQ multiplex PCR, and its TCRdb copy is limited to in-frame clones, with some not included. Among tens of thousands of clones listed, roughly 90% were seen once. A note on this clone: Its cognate antigen is unknown.

Losses at the gene ends were 0 bases for V and 7 bases for J; bases not matched to a gene: 10. The CDR3 has 19 residues. Germline CDR1 and CDR2: SGDLS and YYNGEE. The V and J genes are TRBV9 and TRBJ2-1, with 16 bases matching TRBD2. This sequence originates from an adult with an advanced solid tumor such as melanoma, head and neck, liver or kidney cancer. Sequencing was performed on CD4+ or CD8+ T cells sorted from blood, taken in a trial of the OX40 agonist ivuxolimab. The CDR3: CASSVAPGLAGGTDNEQFF. The CDR3 nucleotides are TGTGCCAGCAGCGTAGCCCCGGGACTAGCGGGAGGGACGGATAATGAGCAGTTCTTC.